Presented here are 28 T cell receptor beta chains from one specimen sequenced in a study of blood T cell repertoires in COVID-19. Profiled with immunoSEQ multiplex PCR; TCRdb holds only in-frame clones, not every one. Of about 260,000 clones listed, 88% are singletons. The sequenced sample was peripheral blood. These receptor sequences come from a human donor in a cohort sampled during active COVID-19.

The CDR3 region is CATSDFRSGGSQETQYF. In DNA, the CDR3 is TGTGCCACCAGTGATTTTCGTAGCGGGGGAAGCCAAGAGACCCAGTACTTC. The chain is built from TRBV24-1 and TRBJ2-5, with 9 bases that match TRBD2. CDR3 length: 17 residues. Germline-derived CDR1 and CDR2 are KGHDR and SFDVKD. V shed 1 base, J shed 1 base, and the junction held 6 bases outside the gene matches.

J is TRBJ2-1 and V is TRBV10-3; D remains unclear. This CDR3 spans 13 amino acids. Germline-derived CDR1 and CDR2 are ENHRY and SYGVKD. Between the trimmed V and J ends, which lost 6 bases and 5 bases, there was a span of 11 bases. The CDR3 reads CAISYGSHNEQFF. Here the CDR3 DNA reads TGTGCCATCAGCTACGGGTCACACAATGAGCAGTTCTTC.

V gene TRBV19 combines with J gene TRBJ2-4; D is unclear. The CDR3 loop spans 19 amino acids. Trimming pared 5 bases from V and 5 bases from J, leaving 28 bases between. CDR1 and CDR2 from the germline V gene are LNHDA and SQIVND (reference sequence). The CDR3 loop reads CASSALYSYGLGMENIQYF. Here the CDR3 DNA reads TGTGCCAGTAGTGCCTTATACAGCTACGGATTGGGCATGGAAAACATTCAGTACTTC.

The chain combines TRBV13 with TRBJ2-3; TRBD2 agrees at 12 bases. The trim removed 5 bases at V and 2 bases at J, leaving 5 bases unmatched. CDR1 and CDR2 from the germline V gene are PRHDT and FYEKMQ (reference sequence). The CDR3 totals 16 residues. DNA of the CDR3: TGTGCCAGCAGCCTCCCTAGCGGGGGGGCCACAGATACGCAGTATTTT. As protein: CASSLPSGGATDTQYF.

This clone was observed a single time. The chain is built from TRBV12-3 or TRBV12-4 and TRBJ1-2; D is possibly TRBD1 (5 bases). V lost 10 bases to trimming and J lost 4 bases, with 13 bases between them. The CDR3 sequence is 12 residues long. The CDR3 DNA reads as TGTGCCACCCGGGGGTGGGTCTATGGCTACACCTTC. It encodes CATRGWVYGYTF.

The genes are TRBV4-3 and TRBJ2-7; 9 bases are a match to TRBD2. Trimming cost V 0 bases and J 4 bases; bases outside gene matches: 7. The CDR3 runs 16 residues. CDR1 is LGHNA, CDR2 YSLEER, per germline. The CDR3 nucleotides read TGCGCCAGCAGCCAAGATTTGCGGGAGGGCTCTTACGAGCAGTACTTC. It specifies CASSQDLREGSYEQYF.

Many counts were recorded for this clone. V is TRBV27 and J is TRBJ2-2; 9 nucleotides match TRBD2. Looked up from germline, CDR1 is MNHEY and CDR2 is SMNVEV (reference sequence). V shed 6 bases and J 4 bases; nucleotides not matched to a gene: 3. The CDR3 covers 14 residues. CDR3 bases: TGTGCCAGCAGCCTAGCGGGGATCACCGGGGAGCTGTTTTTT. Its translation is CASSLAGITGELFF.

The CDR3 reads CASSGVDGGVDTQYF. The CDR3 nucleotides read TGTGCCAGCAGCGGGGTGGACGGCGGGGTAGATACGCAGTATTTT. This chain uses TRBV9 with TRBJ2-3; weak D call: TRBD2 (6 bases). V was trimmed by 3 bases and J by 5 bases, leaving 16 bases between them. CDR3 length: 15 residues. The germline gives CDR1 SGDLS, CDR2 YYNGEE.

This clone appeared once. V gene TRBV4-1 combines with J gene TRBJ1-2, with a tentative D call TRBD1 (5 bases). The germline V gene encodes CDR1 MGHRA and CDR2 YSYEKL. Between the trimmed V and J ends, which lost 4 bases and 5 bases, there was a span of 17 bases. This CDR3 has 15 amino acids. CDR3: CASSLLQENLYGYTF. The CDR3 DNA reads as TGCGCCAGCAGCCTGCTACAGGAGAACTTATATGGCTACACCTTC.

V usage is TRBV7-2 and J usage is TRBJ2-3, with 12 positions matching TRBD2. The trim removed 5 bases at V and 4 bases at J, leaving 13 bases unmatched. There are 18 residues in the CDR3. CDR1 is SGHTA, CDR2 FQGNSA, per germline. The CDR3 region has the DNA TGTGCCAGCAGCCCAAACCCTAGCGGGGGGGCATACCCAGATACGCAGTATTTT. This encodes CASSPNPSGGAYPDTQYF.

V gene TRBV25-1 combines with J gene TRBJ1-6; no clear D. The V gene's germline CDR1 is MGHDK and CDR2 SYGVNS. Trimming took off 2 bases at V and 9 bases at J, with 20 bases between the two ends. The length of the CDR3 is 17 residues. CDR3 in amino acids: CASSEGPGIRSGSPLHF. The CDR3 DNA reads TGTGCCAGCAGTGAAGGTCCGGGGATTCGAAGTGGTTCACCCCTCCACTTT.

The chain uses TRBV15 and TRBJ1-4; D is uncertain. CDR1 and CDR2 from the germline V gene are LNHNV and YYDKDF (reference sequence). V was shortened by 6 bases and J by 0 bases, with 11 bases between the two germline ends. CDR3 length: 15 amino acids. The CDR3 is CATSFGDPTNEKLFF. The CDR3 bases are TGTGCCACCAGTTTCGGAGACCCAACTAATGAAAAACTGTTTTTT.

This chain uses TRBV25-1 with TRBJ2-7; weak D call: TRBD1 (5 bases). The CDR3 spans 14 residues. Deletions cut 4 bases from V and 3 bases from J, with 13 bases between. CDR1 MGHDK and CDR2 SYGVNS come from the germline V gene. The CDR3 DNA reads as TGTGCCAGCAGTGGAAGGCAGGGCTTCTACGAGCAGTACTTC. Translating gives CASSGRQGFYEQYF.

This chain uses TRBV5-8 with TRBJ2-2; possible D gene TRBD1, 6 bases. V lost 2 bases, J lost 7 bases, and 15 bases lay in between. The CDR3 totals 15 residues. Looked up from germline, CDR1 is SGHTS and CDR2 is YDEGEE. CDR3 loop: CASSFEQGRGGELFF. Written as DNA, the CDR3 is TGTGCCAGCAGCTTCGAACAGGGAAGGGGCGGGGAGCTGTTTTTT.

This clone occurred a few times. The V call is TRBV5-4, the J call TRBJ1-1, with D possibly TRBD1 on 5 matching bases. Trimming removed 5 bases from V and 1 base from J, with 15 bases in between. This CDR3 spans 15 amino acids. CDR1 SGHNT and CDR2 YYREEE come from the germline V gene (reference sequence). CDR3 region: CASRLYTQANTEAFF. In nucleotides, the CDR3 is TGTGCCAGCAGACTATATACACAGGCGAACACTGAAGCTTTCTTT.

The chain has TRBV6-5 and TRBJ1-2; 7 nucleotides line up with TRBD1. The CDR3 consists of 13 residues. Germline V CDR1 and CDR2: MNHEY, SVGAGI. Trimming cost V 5 bases and J 6 bases; bases outside gene matches: 6. DNA for the CDR3: TGTGCCAGCAGTACCGGGACAGTGGATGGCTACACCTTC. Its translation: CASSTGTVDGYTF.

The rearrangement joins TRBV6-5 to TRBJ1-2; D possibly corresponds to TRBD1 (5 bases). The CDR3 loop spans 14 amino acids. Per germline, CDR1 MNHEY and CDR2 SVGAGI. Trimming stripped 2 bases from V and 3 bases from J, with 10 bases between. The CDR3, as DNA: TGTGCCAGCAGTTACAGGGGTTCCTACTATGGCTACACCTTC. Translating gives CASSYRGSYYGYTF.

The chain carries TRBV7-2 and TRBJ1-2; no firm D call. V was clipped by 2 bases and J by 4 bases, with 5 bases between them. Germline CDR1 reads SGHTA; CDR2 reads FQGNSA. The CDR3 length is 12 residues. The CDR3 is CASSLPGYGYTF. DNA for the CDR3: TGTGCCAGCAGCTTACCAGGCTATGGCTACACCTTC. Full variable domain (remainder filled in from reference TRBV7-2 and TRBJ1-2): GAGVSQSPSNKVTEKGKDVELRCDPISGHTALYWYRQSLGQGLEFLIYFQGNSAPDKSGLPSDRFSAERTGGSVSTLTIQRTQQEDSAVYLCASSLPGYGYTFGSGTRLTVV.

On this clone: A junction boundary mismatches the germline segment, possibly from a read error. The J gene is TRBJ2-4, the V gene TRBV5-4; 10 bases agree with TRBD2. CDR3 size: 12 residues. Germline CDR1 is SGHNT and CDR2 is YYREEE (reference sequence). The CDR3 spells CASSLGGSGGDF. CDR3 nucleotides: TGTGCCAGCAGCTTGGGCGGGAGCGGGGGGGACTTC.

The chain combines TRBV7-2 with TRBJ2-3, with D possibly matching TRBD2 (6 bases). Deletions cut 5 bases from V and 1 base from J, with 19 bases between. Germline values: CDR1 SGHTA, CDR2 FQGNSA. This CDR3 is built from 17 residues. The CDR3 is CASSPKHPSGGTDTQYF. CDR3 nucleotide sequence: TGTGCCAGCAGCCCCAAACACCCGTCGGGGGGCACAGATACGCAGTATTTT.

The CDR3 region is CASSQQLGLADKYQETQYF. The DNA of the CDR3 is TGTGCCAGCAGCCAACAGCTGGGACTAGCGGATAAGTACCAAGAGACCCAGTACTTC. The V and J genes are TRBV7-9 and TRBJ2-5, with 11 bases aligning to TRBD2. Per germline, CDR1 SEHNR and CDR2 FQNEAQ (reference sequence). This CDR3 has 19 amino acids. Trimming took 5 bases from V and 0 from J; bases not matched to a gene: 14.

This rearrangement joins TRBV30 to TRBJ2-7; no reliable D call. The germline V and J ends were trimmed by 4 bases and 5 bases, with 12 bases remaining between them. This CDR3 contains 12 residues. The germline V gene has CDR1 GTSNPN and CDR2 SVGIG (reference sequence). The CDR3 loop reads CAWTHSENEQYF. The CDR3 DNA reads as TGTGCCTGGACGCACTCCGAGAACGAGCAGTACTTC.

J is TRBJ2-7 and V is TRBV7-9, with D unclear. Trimming removed 5 bases at V and 3 bases at J, with 17 bases between. This CDR3 spans 15 amino acids. Germline values: CDR1 SEHNR, CDR2 FQNEAQ (reference sequence). CDR3 protein: CASSPSPGSSYEQYF. CDR3 coding DNA: TGTGCCAGCAGCCCATCCCCGGGTAGCAGCTACGAGCAGTACTTC. Full variable domain (rest looked up from reference TRBV7-9 and TRBJ2-7): DTGVSQNPRHKITKRGQNVTFRCDPISEHNRLYWYRQTLGQGPEFLTYFQNEAQLEKSRLLSDRFSAERPKGSFSTLEIQRTEQGDSAMYLCASSPSPGSSYEQYFGPGTRLTVT.

V is TRBV9 and J is TRBJ1-4, with 8 bases matching TRBD1. This CDR3 is built from 15 residues. Germline CDR1 reads SGDLS; CDR2 reads YYNGEE. Unmatched junction bases numbered 5, after V lost 2 bases and J lost 5 bases. The CDR3 DNA reads as TGTGCCAGCAGCGTCATACAGGGGGGGAATGAAAAACTGTTTTTT. Amino acids: CASSVIQGGNEKLFF.

This chain links TRBV30 with TRBJ1-1; the match to TRBD1 covers 9 bases. CDR3 length equals 14 residues. Germline V gene data show CDR1 as GTSNPN and CDR2 as SVGIG (reference sequence). V lost 1 base to trimming and J lost 3 bases; unmatched junction nucleotides: 3. CDR3 region: CAWSETGGYTEAFF. The CDR3 nucleotides read TGTGCCTGGAGTGAGACAGGGGGTTACACTGAAGCTTTCTTT.

This clone appeared a few times. CDR3 residues: CASSPEGRAGTEAFF. In DNA, the CDR3 is TGTGCCAGCAGCCCCGAGGGGAGGGCGGGCACTGAAGCTTTCTTT. This chain links TRBV9 with TRBJ1-1, with D perhaps TRBD1 (5 bases). There are 15 residues in the CDR3. With 4 bases removed from V and 4 bases from J, the gap between germline ends came to 17 bases. Germline values: CDR1 SGDLS, CDR2 YYNGEE.

This chain links TRBV7-8 with TRBJ2-7; 11 positions agree with TRBD2. Germline CDR1 is SGHVS and CDR2 is FQNEAQ. This CDR3 has 18 amino acids. J lost 2 bases, V lost 0 bases, and 9 bases had no gene match. CDR3 nucleotides: TGTGCCAGCAGCTTAGCGAGGATAGCGGGGGGGCCGGCCTACGAGCAGTACTTC. It yields the protein CASSLARIAGGPAYEQYF. Combining the CDR3 with reference TRBV7-8 and TRBJ2-7 gives the whole variable domain GAGVSQSPRYKVAKRGQDVALRCDPISGHVSLFWYQQALGQGPEFLTYFQNEAQLDKSGLPSDRFFAERPEGSVSTLKIQRTQQEDSAVYLCASSLARIAGGPAYEQYFGPGTRLTVT.

This chain connects TRBV9 to TRBJ1-2; D possibly corresponds to TRBD1 (5 bases). The V gene's germline CDR1 is SGDLS and CDR2 YYNGEE. The CDR3 contains 14 residues. The ends were cut back, 2 bases at V and 6 bases at J, with 14 bases in the middle. The CDR3 region has the DNA TGTGCCAGCAGCGTTGGCAGGGCCCCTCATGGCTACACCTTC. It translates to CASSVGRAPHGYTF. Full variable domain (remainder filled in from reference TRBV9 and TRBJ1-2): DSGVTQTPKHLITATGQRVTLRCSPRSGDLSVYWYQQSLDQGLQFLIQYYNGEERAKGNILERFSAQQFPDLHSELNLSSLELGDSALYFCASSVGRAPHGYTFGSGTRLTVV.